The 27 T cell receptor beta chains listed next were all sequenced from one sample in a study of molecular identifiers for immune sequencing clone quantification. TCRdb reanalysed the PCR reads using MiXCR and keeps one entry per CDR3 protein. The sample contains hundreds of thousands of distinct CDR3 sequences, roughly 27% of which appear only once. The sample consisted of naive CD8+ T cells from blood, with Jurkat cell RNA spiked in. Subset indicated: FACS-sorted CD8+CD4-CCR7+CD45RA+ naive T cells. The source of these receptors is a human donor in good health. Some libraries in this study had Jurkat cell RNA spiked in.

This clonotype has a count of ten or more. This rearrangement joins TRBV4-2 to TRBJ2-7; D may be TRBD1 or TRBD2 (5 bases each). The V gene lost 2 bases and the J gene lost 6 bases, with 17 bases spanning the gap. The V gene's germline CDR1 is LGHNA and CDR2 YNFKEQ. The CDR3 has 15 amino acids. The CDR3 reads CASSQFGADGPEQYF. DNA of the CDR3: TGTGCCAGCAGCCAATTCGGGGCAGACGGACCCGAGCAGTACTTC.

The chain carries TRBV6-1 and TRBJ1-1, with 8 bases lining up with TRBD1. Germline V gene data show CDR1 as MNHNS and CDR2 as SASEGT. The junction had 7 bases not matched to a gene; V was cut back by 4 bases and J by 0 bases. The CDR3 covers 16 residues. The CDR3 bases are TGTGCCAGCAGTGTACCTGGGACAGGAGTGAACACTGAAGCTTTCTTT. Protein: CASSVPGTGVNTEAFF.

This clonotype was seen a few times. This rearrangement joins TRBV9 to TRBJ2-3; a possible D gene is TRBD1 (6 bases). From germline, CDR1 is SGDLS and CDR2 YYNGEE. V gave up 3 bases and J gave up 4 bases, with 12 bases separating them. The length of the CDR3 is 14 residues. CDR3 sequence (DNA): TGTGCCAGCAGCGATCCGGGACATCCAGATACGCAGTATTTT. This gives the protein CASSDPGHPDTQYF.

This clonotype was picked up a small number of times. The chain is built from TRBV19 and TRBJ2-2; tentative D call: TRBD2 (5 bases). The V end lost 3 bases, the J end lost 4 bases, and 12 bases lay between the germline ends. This CDR3 has 15 residues. Germline-derived CDR1 and CDR2 are LNHDA and SQIVND (reference sequence). CDR3 region: CASSIASRSTGELFF. In DNA, the CDR3 is TGTGCCAGTAGTATCGCTAGCCGATCCACCGGGGAGCTGTTTTTT.

Concerning this clonotype: A much larger clone differs from this one at a single base, so this may be a read error. V is TRBV5-5 and J is TRBJ2-1, with 10 bases aligning to TRBD1. Germline V gene sequence: CDR1 SGHKS, CDR2 YYEKEE (reference sequence). This CDR3 is 15 amino acids long. V shed 4 bases and J 9 bases; nucleotides not matched to a gene: 10. The CDR3 reads CASSPRQGARGEQFF. The DNA of the CDR3 is TGTGCCAGCAGCCCTAGACAGGGGGCCAGGGGTGAGCAGTTCTTC.

CDR3 sequence: CASSTGVGYEQYF. CDR3 DNA sequence: TGTGCCAGTAGCACAGGGGTCGGGTACGAGCAGTACTTC. The genes are TRBV19 and TRBJ2-7; 7 bases match TRBD1. J lost 4 bases, V lost 6 bases, and 6 bases had no gene match. CDR3 length: 13 residues. Germline CDR1 and CDR2: LNHDA and SQIVND (reference sequence).

This clonotype was found a few times. V usage is TRBV28 and J usage is TRBJ1-5; D unresolved. Trimming removed 0 bases at V and 4 bases at J, with 13 bases between. CDR1 is MDHEN and CDR2 is SYDVKM in the germline V gene. This CDR3 is built from 16 residues. CDR3 sequence (DNA): TGTGCCAGCAGTTTATGGGCAGGTCTGCCGAATCAGCCCCAGCATTTT. The encoded protein is CASSLWAGLPNQPQHF.

The genes are TRBV14 and TRBJ2-1; perhaps TRBD2 as D (5 bases). Germline CDR1 SGHDN, CDR2 FVKESK. Trimming took off 0 bases at V and 5 bases at J, with 14 bases between the two ends. The CDR3 loop spans 16 amino acids. As DNA, the CDR3 is TGTGCCAGCAGCCAAGATTCGGGAATTGGAGACAATGAGCAGTTCTTC. It translates to CASSQDSGIGDNEQFF.

This clonotype has only a few counts. This chain uses TRBV7-8 with TRBJ2-7; D may be TRBD1 (6 bases). This CDR3 spans 15 amino acids. Deletions cut 3 bases from V and 1 base from J, with 13 bases between. Germline V gives CDR1 SGHVS, CDR2 FQNEAQ. The CDR3 region has the DNA TGTGCCAGCAGCTTCGAATCAGGGGAGTCCTACGAGCAGTACTTC. Residues: CASSFESGESYEQYF.

This clonotype has at least ten counts. This sequence joins TRBV11-2 and TRBJ2-1; 12 nucleotides line up with TRBD2. V was clipped by 1 base and J by 9 bases; unmatched bases: 10. CDR1 and CDR2 (germline): SGHAT, FQNNGV. The length of the CDR3 is 17 residues. CDR3 in amino acids: CASSLVGPSGGAAEQFF. Written as DNA, the CDR3 is TGTGCCAGCAGCTTAGTAGGGCCTAGCGGGGGGGCCGCTGAGCAGTTCTTC.

This clonotype was counted at least ten times. This rearrangement joins TRBV4-1 to TRBJ2-1, with D possibly being TRBD1 (6 bases). CDR1 is MGHRA and CDR2 is YSYEKL in the germline V gene. This CDR3 region has 16 residues. Deletions cut 3 bases from V and 4 bases from J, with 16 bases between. The CDR3 DNA sequence: TGCGCCAGCAGCCAGCTACCCGGGGACACATACAATGAGCAGTTCTTC. Amino acids: CASSQLPGDTYNEQFF.

In its sample, this clonotype was seen many times. This chain uses TRBV25-1 with TRBJ2-3; 7 nucleotides match TRBD1. The junction had 6 bases not matched to a gene; V was cut back by 8 bases and J by 4 bases. Germline V CDR1 and CDR2: MGHDK, SYGVNS. The CDR3 covers 13 residues. Here the CDR3 DNA reads TGTGCCAGCCAGACAGGGCTCGCAGATACGCAGTATTTT. As protein: CASQTGLADTQYF.

In its sample, this clonotype was seen a few times. The V gene is TRBV4-1, the J gene TRBJ1-1; D is unresolved. The CDR3 sequence is 14 residues long. Germline CDR1 and CDR2: MGHRA and YSYEKL. Between the trimmed V and J ends, which lost 0 bases and 7 bases, there was a span of 12 bases. The CDR3, as DNA: TGCGCCAGCAGCCAAGATGTGAGAGTCTTTGAAGCTTTCTTT. Residues: CASSQDVRVFEAFF.

This clonotype has at least ten counts. The chain recombines TRBV29-1 with TRBJ2-4; no reliable D call. The germline CDR1 and CDR2 sequences are SQVTM and ANQGSEA. The V and J ends lost 7 bases and 0 bases respectively, with 16 bases between them. The CDR3 totals 15 residues. CDR3 sequence reads: CSAIGVPLAKNIQYF. CDR3 DNA: TGCAGCGCCATTGGGGTCCCGCTAGCCAAAAACATTCAGTACTTC.

This clonotype was seen a few times. The rearrangement uses TRBV27 and TRBJ1-5; unclear D gene. Germline assignment: CDR1 MNHEY and CDR2 SMNVEV (reference sequence). The V gene lost 10 bases and the J gene lost 0 bases, with 13 bases spanning the gap. This CDR3 is built from 14 residues. CDR3: CAKPGRGSNQPQHF. The CDR3 coding sequence is TGTGCCAAACCTGGGAGAGGTAGCAATCAGCCCCAGCATTTT.

There are many counts of this clonotype. DNA for the CDR3: TGTGCCAGCAGCTTTTATAACTATGGCTACACCTTC. Translating gives CASSFYNYGYTF. V and J are TRBV13 and TRBJ1-2; D not certain. The CDR3 contains 12 residues. Looked up from germline, CDR1 is PRHDT and CDR2 is FYEKMQ (reference sequence). V gave up 3 bases and J gave up 1 base, with 3 bases separating them.

This clonotype was picked up many times. J is TRBJ1-2 and V is TRBV25-1; the D gene is possibly TRBD1 (5 bases). V was pared by 3 bases and J by 4 bases, with 15 bases between. This CDR3 contains 15 residues. CDR1 is MGHDK and CDR2 is SYGVNS in the germline V gene. CDR3 protein: CASSDRVTDSYGYTF. The DNA for the CDR3 is TGTGCCAGCAGTGACAGAGTTACAGACAGCTATGGCTACACCTTC.

V is TRBV19 and J is TRBJ2-1, with D unclear. The germline V gene encodes CDR1 LNHDA and CDR2 SQIVND (reference sequence). V lost 1 base and J lost 3, with 10 bases in between. The CDR3 is 15 residues long. In DNA form, the CDR3 reads TGTGCCAGTAGTATAGTAGACACTCACTACAATGAGCAGTTCTTC. It translates to CASSIVDTHYNEQFF.

The chain employs TRBV16 and TRBJ2-4, with no clear D. V was trimmed by 0 bases and J by 9 bases, leaving 18 bases between them. The CDR3 runs 16 residues. The germline V gene has CDR1 KGHSY and CDR2 FQNENV. CDR3 loop: CASSQSVTPWETIQYF. The CDR3 DNA follows: TGTGCCAGCAGCCAATCGGTGACTCCCTGGGAAACCATTCAGTACTTC.

The CDR3 DNA reads as TGCGCCAGCAGCCAAGATAGGGTCATACAGATCACCGGGGAGCTGTTTTTT. Protein sequence: CASSQDRVIQITGELFF. J is TRBJ2-2 and V is TRBV4-3; no definite D call. Trimming pared 0 bases from V and 4 bases from J, leaving 15 bases between. Germline loops: CDR1 LGHNA, CDR2 YSLEER. The CDR3 runs to 17 residues.

As concerns this clonotype: A read error is possible here, since a much larger clone lies one base away. The rearrangement joins TRBV4-3 to TRBJ2-7, with a tentative D call TRBD1 (5 bases). This CDR3 is built from 14 residues. In germline, CDR1 is LGHNA, CDR2 YSLEER. The CDR3 region is CASRQARAAYEQYF. DNA of the CDR3: TGCGCCAGCCGCCAAGCCAGGGCCGCCTACGAGCAGTACTTC.

This clonotype was recorded at least ten times. The chain has TRBV3-1 and TRBJ1-1; TRBD1 agrees at 9 bases. The V gene's germline CDR1 is LGHDT and CDR2 YNNKEL (reference sequence). This CDR3 contains 16 residues. V lost 4 bases to trimming and J lost 7 bases; unmatched junction nucleotides: 13. CDR3 in amino acids: CASSLLRDRADYEAFF. The CDR3 coding sequence is TGTGCCAGCAGCCTACTCCGGGACAGGGCAGATTATGAAGCTTTCTTT.

This clonotype came up many times. The rearrangement joins TRBV12-3 or TRBV12-4 to TRBJ2-7; D remains ambiguous. The CDR3 runs 14 residues. V was trimmed by 4 bases and J by 1 base, leaving 11 bases between them. CDR3 protein: CASSSMIGSYEQYF. The CDR3 bases are TGTGCCAGCAGTTCCATGATAGGGTCCTACGAGCAGTACTTC.

This clonotype was found many times. This chain connects TRBV2 to TRBJ2-5; D gene ambiguous. Germline CDR1 is SNHLY and CDR2 is FYNNEI. The CDR3 length is 13 residues. V was cut by 4 bases and J by 2 bases, with 8 bases left in between. The CDR3 here is CASSAPSQETQYF. CDR3 DNA: TGTGCCAGCAGTGCCCCCTCACAAGAGACCCAGTACTTC.

This clonotype was observed at least ten times. The chain joins TRBV20-1 to TRBJ2-3, with 7 bases lining up with TRBD2. Germline CDR1 and CDR2: DFQATT and SNEGSKA (reference sequence). The junction had 3 bases not matched to a gene; V was cut back by 0 bases and J by 0 bases. The CDR3 contains 15 residues. CDR3 in DNA: TGCAGTGCTAGAGATTGGGAGGGAAGCACAGATACGCAGTATTTT. Amino acid sequence: CSARDWEGSTDTQYF.

This clonotype was observed many times. The chain couples TRBV5-4 to TRBJ2-7, with a tentative D call TRBD1 (5 bases). The CDR3 totals 13 residues. From germline, CDR1 is SGHNT and CDR2 YYREEE (reference sequence). The germline V and J ends were trimmed by 2 bases and 3 bases, with 9 bases remaining between them. The CDR3 DNA is TGTGCCAGCAGCTTCGCCCAGGGCTACGAGCAGTACTTC. It is translated as CASSFAQGYEQYF.

The genes are TRBV19 and TRBJ1-1; 7 nucleotides match TRBD1. The CDR3 sequence is 16 residues long. Per the germline V gene, CDR1 is LNHDA and CDR2 is SQIVND (reference sequence). V was clipped by 4 bases and J by 0 bases; unmatched bases: 8. The CDR3 loop is CASSNSGGGLNTEAFF. In DNA, the CDR3 is TGTGCCAGTAGTAACTCCGGAGGGGGCTTGAACACTGAAGCTTTCTTT.